The T cell receptor (beta chain) under discussion was sequenced for a study of cytomegalovirus exposure and HLA in healthy donors. The PCR was carried out with 60 Vbeta primers and 13 Jbeta primers. Clones were sequenced by immunoSEQ multiplex PCR, and TCRdb holds only the in-frame ones, with some missing. Of under 200,000 clones listed, about four fifths are singletons. Trimming pared 8 bases from V and 6 bases from J, leaving 12 bases between. The CDR3 runs to 12 residues. Germline CDR1 is SEHNR and CDR2 is FQNEAQ (reference sequence). Sequenced sample: PBMCs. The receptor was isolated from a boy aged 2-9 years in good health and CMV-seronegative. The rearrangement joins TRBV7-9 to TRBJ2-3; TRBD1 is a possible D gene (5 bases). CDR3 nucleotides: TGTGCCAGCCTAGGGGTGGGGGATACGCAGTATTTT. Its protein is CASLGVGDTQYF.